This TCR beta chain appears in the sequencing data of a study of blood T cell repertoires in COVID-19. As for the study in general: Italy, Spain and the United States were the sources of the convalescent and acute COVID-19 samples. Sample material is recorded as cDNA or gDNA derived from T cells, B-cell-depleted T cells, or PBMCs.

Under the authors' procedure: Amplification with reference gene primers provided the estimates of nucleated cell counts. The repertoire was sequenced with immunoSEQ multiplex PCR; TCRdb's copy has only in-frame clones and lacks some. That table furnishes V, J and clone size, whereas the DNA furnished D and trimming. This sample has roughly 130,000 clones, with 87% found just once. V dropped 7 bases and J dropped 0 bases, with 15 bases sitting between them. The germline V gene encodes CDR1 MGHDK and CDR2 SYGVNS. The CDR3 totals 15 residues. The sample consisted of peripheral blood. This TCR was recovered from a woman aged 55-70 years with acute or convalescent COVID-19. The chain joins TRBV25-1 to TRBJ1-2, with D possibly TRBD1 on 5 matching bases. CDR3 residues: CASKQGALANYGYTF. The CDR3, as DNA: TGTGCCAGCAAGCAGGGCGCCCTTGCTAACTATGGCTACACCTTC.